In its sample, the clone carrying this T cell receptor (beta chain) was seen many times. Its antigen is currently unknown. A J-beta primer mix and a sample-barcoded 5' primer were used in a second PCR of roughly 7 to 12 cycles. A 12-random-nucleotide template-switch adaptor tagged each cDNA molecule. All samples gave at least 2.5 million CDR3-containing paired-end reads. TCRdb called the 5' RACE reads again in MiXCR, with one record for every CDR3 protein. Of about 640,000 distinct CDR3 sequences listed, about 28% are singletons. The data are from a study of blood T cells in healthy people across ages. General study findings and limits: Estimated diversity, derived from one million T cells, was regarded as an underestimate.

PBMCs, at least 6 million per sample, were isolated. The material sequenced was blood. The sequence was collected from a woman of 80 years or more in good health.

The CDR3 region is CASTFKDTQYF. The CDR3, as DNA: TGTGCCAGCACTTTTAAGGATACGCAGTATTTT. This rearrangement joins TRBV6-6 to TRBJ2-3, with D uncertain. The CDR3 length is 11 residues. Germline CDR1 and CDR2: MNHNY and SVGAGI (reference sequence). Trimming cost V 7 bases and J 6 bases, with 8 bases left between them.